Here is one TCR beta chain with its context. What it binds is unknown. This record belongs to a study of cytomegalovirus exposure and HLA in healthy donors. Background on the study: Genotyping showed roughly 83% of fewer than 500 donors falling in the Caucasian-associated ancestry cluster. Study-level findings and limits: Published work reported that the classifier diagnosed cytomegalovirus status with high specificity and sensitivity.

PCR amplification relied on 60 Vbeta primers (plus 13 Jbeta primers). The table came from immunoSEQ multiplex PCR; TCRdb's copy has only in-frame clones and leaves some out. Among about 190,000 clones listed, roughly 80% were seen once. The donors (healthy individuals) were bone marrow donors. The receptor was derived from a woman in her twenties or thirties in good health and CMV-seropositive. The sample comprised PBMCs.

CDR3 region: CASSDRGVEQFF. The DNA for the CDR3 is TGTGCCAGTAGTGACAGGGGGGTGGAGCAGTTCTTC. The rearrangement links TRBV19 to TRBJ2-1; 9 nucleotides line up with TRBD1. Germline V CDR1 and CDR2: LNHDA, SQIVND (reference sequence). The CDR3 runs to 12 residues. Trimming cost V 5 bases and J 10 bases; bases outside gene matches: 3.